The entry that follows covers one T cell receptor (beta chain) sequence. Its antigen remains unknown. This table comes from immunoSEQ multiplex PCR, and its TCRdb copy is limited to in-frame clones, with some not included. The sample records around 110,000 clones, roughly 87% being singletons. The source of the sample is a study of graft-versus-host responses after intestinal transplantation. About the study: Transplants were multivisceral, liver-intestinal, or isolated intestinal. The whole recipient group had anti-thymocyte globulin induction followed by tacrolimus and steroids for two to four years.

The germline V gene has CDR1 SGHRS and CDR2 YFSETQ. The CDR3 loop spans 13 amino acids. The V gene lost 0 bases and the J gene lost 2 bases, with 3 bases spanning the gap. Broader study findings: GvH clones detected in recipient marrow included some appearing first in ileum or blood. Some patients had graft-donor T cell macrochimerism. In their allografts, the ratios of graft-versus-host to host-versus-graft T cell clones were high.

This TCR derives from a human donor who was the organ donor for an intestinal transplant. Sample: unstimulated CD4+ T cells sorted from spleen or lymph node cells, taken before transplant. V usage is TRBV5-1 and J usage is TRBJ1-3; D unresolved. CDR3 region: CASSLGAGNTIYF. As DNA, the CDR3 is TGCGCCAGCAGCTTGGGGGCTGGAAACACCATATATTTT.